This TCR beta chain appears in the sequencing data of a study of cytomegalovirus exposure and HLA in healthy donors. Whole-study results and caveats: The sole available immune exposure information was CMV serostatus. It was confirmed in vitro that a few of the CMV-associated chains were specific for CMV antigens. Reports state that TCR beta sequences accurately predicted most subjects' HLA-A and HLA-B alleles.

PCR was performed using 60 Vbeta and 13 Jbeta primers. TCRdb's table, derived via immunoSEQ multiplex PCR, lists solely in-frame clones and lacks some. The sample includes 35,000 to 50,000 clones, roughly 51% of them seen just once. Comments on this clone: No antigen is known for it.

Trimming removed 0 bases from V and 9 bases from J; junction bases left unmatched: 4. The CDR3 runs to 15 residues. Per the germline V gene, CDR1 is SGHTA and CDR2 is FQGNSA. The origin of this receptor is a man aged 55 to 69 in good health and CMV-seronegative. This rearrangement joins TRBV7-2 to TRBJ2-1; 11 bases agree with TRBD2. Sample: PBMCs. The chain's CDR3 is CASSLALAGGGEQFF. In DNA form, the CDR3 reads TGTGCCAGCAGCTTAGCGCTAGCGGGAGGAGGTGAGCAGTTCTTC. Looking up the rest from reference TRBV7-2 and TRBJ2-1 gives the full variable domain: GAGVSQSPSNKVTEKGKDVELRCDPISGHTALYWYRQSLGQGLEFLIYFQGNSAPDKSGLPSDRFSAERTGGSVSTLTIQRTQQEDSAVYLCASSLALAGGGEQFFGPGTRLTVL.